This T cell receptor (beta chain) was captured in a study of blood T cell repertoires in COVID-19. Whole-study context: Collection of acute and convalescent COVID-19 samples took place in the United States, Italy and Spain. In each case, the material was cDNA or gDNA derived from T cells, B-cell-depleted T cells, or PBMCs.

There are a few counts of this clone. During active infection, Seattle patients enrolled and were then monitored through disease. Authors' methods: From reference gene primer amplification, estimates of nucleated cell counts were derived. Only in-frame clones appear in the TCRdb table, and some are missing; sequencing was by immunoSEQ multiplex PCR. That table furnishes V, J and clone size, whereas the DNA furnished D and trimming. Among approximately 250,000 clones listed, around 85% were seen once. The CDR3 totals 14 residues. The germline CDR1 and CDR2 sequences are MDHEN and SYDVKM. V shed 6 bases and J shed 9 bases, with 17 bases lying between them.

This TCR was sampled from a man aged 50-59 years with COVID-19, enrolled during active disease. Source material: peripheral blood. The J gene is TRBJ1-4, the V gene TRBV28; D is possibly TRBD1 (5 bases). The chain's CDR3 is CASRPGGGSQKLFF. DNA of the CDR3: TGTGCCAGCAGGCCCGGGGGGGGTTCACAAAAACTGTTTTTT. The whole variable domain, remainder taken from reference TRBV28 and TRBJ1-4, is DVKVTQSSRYLVKRTGEKVFLECVQDMDHENMFWYRQDPGLGLRLIYFSYDVKMKEKGDIPEGYSVSREKKERFSLILESASTNQTSMYLCASRPGGGSQKLFFGSGTQLSVL.